Below are 2 T cell receptor beta chains sequenced from a single sample in a study of blood T cell repertoires in COVID-19. Using immunoSEQ multiplex PCR, the repertoire was profiled, and TCRdb retains in-frame clones only, with some absent. The table has 150,000 to 180,000 clones, roughly 80% seen once. The material sequenced was peripheral blood. These receptors were collected from a woman of 80 years or more with acute or convalescent COVID-19.

This chain connects TRBV5-1 to TRBJ2-1; 8 bases line up with TRBD2. This CDR3 spans 14 amino acids. J gave up 10 bases and V 3 bases, and 9 bases lay outside the gene matches. Germline CDR1 is SGHRS and CDR2 is YFSETQ. For the CDR3, the DNA is TGCGCCAGCAGCTCCTTAGCGGGGCCCTTGGAGCAGTTCTTC. It encodes CASSSLAGPLEQFF.

The rearrangement uses TRBV6-5 and TRBJ1-5; 10 bases are a match to TRBD1. The CDR3 consists of 15 residues. Germline V gene lookup returns CDR1 MNHEY and CDR2 SVGAGI. Trimming removed 6 bases from V and 4 bases from J; junction bases left unmatched: 6. CDR3 amino acids: CASRATDRGNQPQHF. The CDR3 coding sequence is TGTGCCAGCAGAGCCACGGACAGGGGGAATCAGCCCCAGCATTTT.